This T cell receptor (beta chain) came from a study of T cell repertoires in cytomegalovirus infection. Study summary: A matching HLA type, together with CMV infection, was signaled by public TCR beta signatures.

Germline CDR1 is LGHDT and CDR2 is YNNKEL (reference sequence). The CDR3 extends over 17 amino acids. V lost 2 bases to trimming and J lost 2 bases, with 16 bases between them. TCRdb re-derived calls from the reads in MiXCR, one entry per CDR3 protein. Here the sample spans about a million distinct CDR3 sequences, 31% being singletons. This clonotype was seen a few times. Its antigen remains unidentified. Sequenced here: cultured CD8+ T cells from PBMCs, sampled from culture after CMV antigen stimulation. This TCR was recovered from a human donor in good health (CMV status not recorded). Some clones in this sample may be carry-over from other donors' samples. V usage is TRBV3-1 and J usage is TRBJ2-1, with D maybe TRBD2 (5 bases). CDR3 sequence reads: CASSQKEGLGTYNEQFF. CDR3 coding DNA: TGTGCCAGCAGCCAAAAAGAGGGTCTGGGGACCTACAATGAGCAGTTCTTC.